This T cell receptor beta chain originates from a study of shared clonotypes between healthy human individuals. General study points: A handful of donors held 5% to 5.5% of naive CD4 clonotypes in common.

The method was immunoSEQ multiplex PCR; TCRdb's version includes in-frame clones alone and lacks a portion of them. This table holds around 2.5 million clones, approximately 93% found once. Concerning this clone: Its antigen is not identified.

Germline V CDR1 and CDR2: SQVTM, ANQGSEA. After removal of 7 bases from V and 1 base from J, the junction contained 8 bases not matched to a gene. The CDR3 contains 15 residues. V gene TRBV29-1 combines with J gene TRBJ2-3, with 10 bases identical to TRBD2. Sequencing was carried out using naive CD4+ T cells from PBMCs. Subset: CD45RA+ positively selected. The source of this sequence is a man between 18 and 35 years old in good health. Some clones in this sample may be carry-over from other donors' samples. The CDR3 DNA reads TGCAGCGGGGACTTAGCGGGAGGCCGCACAGATACGCAGTATTTT. As protein: CSGDLAGGRTDTQYF.